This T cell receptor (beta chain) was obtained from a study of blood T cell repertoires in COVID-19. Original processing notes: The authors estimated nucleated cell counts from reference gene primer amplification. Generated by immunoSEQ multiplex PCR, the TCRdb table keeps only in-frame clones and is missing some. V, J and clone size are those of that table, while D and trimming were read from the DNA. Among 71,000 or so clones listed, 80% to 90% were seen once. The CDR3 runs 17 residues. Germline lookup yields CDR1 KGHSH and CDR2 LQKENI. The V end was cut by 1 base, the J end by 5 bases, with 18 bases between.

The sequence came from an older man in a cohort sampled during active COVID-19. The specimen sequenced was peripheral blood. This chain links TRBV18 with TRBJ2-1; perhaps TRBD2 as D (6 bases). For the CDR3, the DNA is TGTGCCAGCTCACCACGGGGGGACTCCCTGGGTCACAATGAGCAGTTCTTC. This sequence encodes CASSPRGDSLGHNEQFF.